This T cell receptor beta chain came from a study of neurological immune-mediated disorders. Broader study findings: Multiple sclerosis, the disease with the least TCR clonal expansion, fell below healthy controls, whereas HTLV-1-associated myelopathy showed the most.

CDR1 and CDR2 from the germline V gene are SGHDT and YYEEEE. V gave up 1 base and J gave up 5 bases, with 8 bases separating them. The CDR3 sequence is 13 residues long. From 15-18 subjects, over 180 million TCR-beta sequences were obtained in each sequencing run. TCRdb independently ran MiXCR on the 5' RACE reads; one entry per CDR3 protein. Here the sample spans tens of thousands of distinct CDR3 sequences, about 13% being singletons. At least ten counts were recorded for this clonotype. What it recognizes is unknown. Source material was 2 million unsorted PBMCs, stored at -80 °C in RNAlater. The chain employs TRBV5-6 and TRBJ2-3; tentative D call: TRBD1 (5 bases). The TCR comes from a woman in her sixties with HTLV-1-associated myelopathy (HAM/TSP). Sequenced input: PBMCs. The CDR3 protein is CASSLSGLDTQYF. Here the CDR3 DNA reads TGTGCCAGCAGCTTGTCAGGGTTAGATACGCAGTATTTT. The full variable domain, with the rest looked up from reference TRBV5-6 and TRBJ2-3, is DAGVTQSPTHLIKTRGQQVTLRCSPKSGHDTVSWYQQALGQGPQFIFQYYEEEERQRGNFPDRFSGHQFPNYSSELNVNALLLGDSALYLCASSLSGLDTQYFGPGTRLTVL.